This passage covers 16 T cell receptor beta chains from one sample sequenced in a study of identical twins. TCRdb itself ran the 5' RACE reads through MiXCR, one entry per CDR3 protein. Of under 450,000 distinct CDR3 sequences listed, 15% to 20% were seen once; the top ten hold less than 15%. The sequenced sample was naive T cells sorted from blood. These receptors were collected from a man in his forties or fifties in good health.

This clonotype was picked up a small number of times. The gene calls are TRBV27 and TRBJ2-1, with TRBD1 as a possible D gene (6 bases). The germline CDR1 and CDR2 sequences are MNHEY and SMNVEV (reference sequence). Trimming shortened V by 11 bases and J by 5 bases, and 22 bases separated the two germline ends. This CDR3 is 15 amino acids long. CDR3 bases: TGTGCCCGTTTCTATAACCGGGACAAACACAATGAGCAGTTCTTC. It specifies CARFYNRDKHNEQFF.

This clonotype has at least ten counts. The V gene is TRBV7-2, the J gene TRBJ2-4, with D tentatively TRBD2 (6 bases). The ends were cut back, 6 bases at V and 5 bases at J, with 17 bases in the middle. This CDR3 contains 15 residues. The germline V gene has CDR1 SGHTA and CDR2 FQGNSA. The CDR3, as DNA: TGTGCCAGCAGTTCCCAAGCGGGTCCGGAAAACATTCAGTACTTC. Translation: CASSSQAGPENIQYF.

The rearrangement uses TRBV5-1 and TRBJ1-1; no firm D call. CDR1 is SGHRS, CDR2 YFSETQ, per germline. There are 14 residues in the CDR3. Trimming removed 4 bases from V and 5 bases from J, with 15 bases in between. In nucleotides, the CDR3 is TGCGCCAGCAGCCCCCGGGCCCCCGAGACTGAAGCTTTCTTT. Protein: CASSPRAPETEAFF. Using reference TRBV5-1 and TRBJ1-1 for the parts outside the CDR3, the full variable domain is KAGVTQTPRYLIKTRGQQVTLSCSPISGHRSVSWYQQTPGQGLQFLFEYFSETQRNKGNFPGRFSGRQFSNSRSEMNVSTLELGDSALYLCASSPRAPETEAFFGQGTRLTVV.

The chain couples TRBV28 to TRBJ2-5, with 8 bases aligning to TRBD1. The CDR3 covers 15 residues. Germline CDR1 MDHEN, CDR2 SYDVKM. After removal of 1 base from V and 5 bases from J, the junction contained 6 bases not matched to a gene. The CDR3 nucleotides read TGTGCCAGCAGTTTATCACCAGGGGGCAGGGAGACCCAGTACTTC. It specifies CASSLSPGGRETQYF.

The chain couples TRBV6-2 or TRBV6-3 to TRBJ2-7; possibly TRBD1 for D (5 bases). The CDR3 totals 16 residues. In germline, CDR1 is MNHEY, CDR2 SVGEGT. Trimming left V 0 bases short and J 0 bases short, with 12 bases between. Written as DNA, the CDR3 is TGTGCCAGCAGTTACTCGACGGGCAGGGTCTCCTACGAGCAGTACTTC. Protein sequence: CASSYSTGRVSYEQYF.

The chain carries TRBV25-1 and TRBJ1-5; 9 positions agree with TRBD1. Germline V gene lookup returns CDR1 MGHDK and CDR2 SYGVNS. The V gene end was trimmed by 8 bases and the J gene end by 7 bases; junction bases not matched to a gene: 6. The CDR3 totals 13 residues. CDR3 amino acids: CASRQGDGQPQHF. The CDR3 nucleotides are TGTGCCAGCCGACAGGGGGATGGGCAGCCCCAGCATTTT. Supplemented by reference TRBV25-1 and TRBJ1-5, the full variable domain reads EADIYQTPRYLVIGTGKKITLECSQTMGHDKMYWYQQDPGMELHLIHYSYGVNSTEKGDLSSESTVSRIRTEHFPLTLESARPSHTSQYLCASRQGDGQPQHFGDGTRLSIL.

CDR3 sequence reads: CAISESQAGDTPLHF. CDR3 nucleotides: TGTGCCATCAGTGAGAGCCAGGCAGGGGATACACCCCTCCACTTT. The chain uses TRBV10-3 and TRBJ1-6, with D perhaps matching TRBD1 (6 bases). This CDR3 spans 15 amino acids. V lost 2 bases and J 11 bases, leaving 16 bases between the germline ends. Germline V gene data show CDR1 as ENHRY and CDR2 as SYGVKD.

This clonotype was recorded many times. The gene calls are TRBV10-3 and TRBJ1-5; TRBD1 matches at 8 bases. The V and J ends lost 6 bases and 1 base, in that order; junction bases with no gene match: 5. There are 15 residues in the CDR3. Germline CDR1 ENHRY, CDR2 SYGVKD. The CDR3 spells CAIRAGQESNQPQHF. CDR3 nucleotide sequence: TGTGCCATCAGGGCGGGACAGGAAAGCAATCAGCCCCAGCATTTT.

The CDR3 nucleotides read TGTGCCAGCAGCCCGGGACGCGGGAGGGCAAACACCGGGGAGCTGTTTTTT. This encodes CASSPGRGRANTGELFF. This chain links TRBV5-5 with TRBJ2-2; 9 bases map to TRBD2. This CDR3 has 17 amino acids. V shed 4 bases and J 2 bases; nucleotides not matched to a gene: 9. Germline V gene sequence: CDR1 SGHKS, CDR2 YYEKEE (reference sequence). The full variable domain, in which reference TRBV5-5 and TRBJ2-2 provide the parts outside the CDR3, is DAGVTQSPTHLIKTRGQQVTLRCSPISGHKSVSWYQQVLGQGPQFIFQYYEKEERGRGNFPDRFSARQFPNYSSELNVNALLLGDSALYLCASSPGRGRANTGELFFGEGSRLTVL.

This clonotype showed up many times. Written as DNA, the CDR3 is TGTGCCAGCAGCCCCCGGTGGGGCGGGAGAGACGCGAACACCGGGGAGCTGTTTTTT. It encodes CASSPRWGGRDANTGELFF. This rearrangement joins TRBV11-2 to TRBJ2-2; TRBD2 matches at 7 bases. Unmatched junction bases numbered 15, after V lost 5 bases and J lost 0 bases. The V gene's germline CDR1 is SGHAT and CDR2 FQNNGV. This CDR3 has 19 residues.

This clonotype was observed many times. The chain uses TRBV3-1 and TRBJ2-1, with 14 nucleotides matching TRBD2. The CDR3 totals 18 residues. V lost 4 bases, J lost 2 bases, and 7 bases stayed unmatched. Germline CDR1 is LGHDT and CDR2 is YNNKEL (reference sequence). The CDR3 region has the DNA TGTGCCAGCAGCCCGGGACTAGCGGGGGTCTCCCCCTACAATGAGCAGTTCTTC. This codes for CASSPGLAGVSPYNEQFF.

This clonotype was seen more than once but under ten times. This chain connects TRBV7-6 to TRBJ2-6; 9 positions match TRBD2. With V trimmed by 5 bases and J by 3 bases, 8 bases remained unmatched. Germline loops: CDR1 SGHVS, CDR2 FNYEAQ. CDR3 length: 17 amino acids. DNA of the CDR3: TGTGCCAGCAGCGGGACTAGCAGTCACTATGGGGCCAACGTCCTGACTTTC. It yields the protein CASSGTSSHYGANVLTF.

This clonotype was counted between two and nine times. This sequence joins TRBV20-1 and TRBJ2-5, with D unclear. CDR3 size: 12 residues. V dropped 6 bases and J dropped 4 bases, with 12 bases sitting between them. CDR1 is DFQATT and CDR2 is SNEGSKA in the germline V gene (reference sequence). The CDR3 reads CSARRFRETQYF. The CDR3 bases are TGCAGTGCGAGGCGTTTCCGAGAGACCCAGTACTTC.

The chain uses TRBV6-5 and TRBJ1-6, with TRBD1 matching 7 bases. V dropped 4 bases and J dropped 9; count of bases not matched to a gene: 6. This CDR3 has 14 residues. The germline V gene encodes CDR1 MNHEY and CDR2 SVGAGI. CDR3 sequence: CASSSHRDSSPLHF. CDR3 nucleotide sequence: TGTGCCAGCAGTTCCCACCGGGACAGTTCACCCCTCCACTTT.

This clonotype has just a few counts. The chain links TRBV27 to TRBJ2-7; possible D gene TRBD1, 6 bases. Trimming left V 0 bases short and J 5 bases short, with 20 bases between. Germline CDR1 is MNHEY and CDR2 is SMNVEV (reference sequence). The length of the CDR3 is 17 residues. The CDR3 loop reads CASSLSPAGALVDEQYF. The DNA for the CDR3 is TGTGCCAGCAGTTTATCACCCGCAGGGGCCCTAGTGGACGAGCAGTACTTC.

The J gene is TRBJ2-1, the V gene TRBV5-8, with a tentative D call TRBD2 (6 bases). Looked up from germline, CDR1 is SGHTS and CDR2 is YDEGEE. The CDR3 runs to 15 residues. The V gene lost 2 bases and the J gene lost 4 bases, with 13 bases spanning the gap. CDR3 in amino acids: CASSFGTFRYNEQFF. The DNA for the CDR3 is TGTGCCAGCAGCTTCGGGACTTTTCGATACAATGAGCAGTTCTTC.